The table lists the clone carrying this T cell receptor beta chain with many counts. This entry is derived from a study of Graves' ophthalmopathy and Graves' hyperthyroidism. RNA transcripts served as template for amplifying TCR beta CDR3 sequences. Second-round multiplex PCR followed a first-round RT-PCR using HTBI primers. TCRdb redid the calling of the multiplex PCR reads with MiXCR, one entry per CDR3 protein. This sample has roughly 400,000 distinct CDR3 sequences; over 15% occur once, and the top ten carry around 6.6%. The V and J ends lost 5 bases and 1 base respectively, with 8 bases between them. In germline, CDR1 is MNHEY, CDR2 SVGAGI. The CDR3 spans 13 residues.

The clonotype was recovered from a woman between 18 and 29 years old with stable Graves' hyperthyroidism. V and J are TRBV6-5 and TRBJ1-1; D remains ambiguous. The sequenced sample consisted of peripheral blood. The CDR3, as DNA: TGTGCCAGCAGTAACAGAGAGAACACTGAAGCTTTCTTT. It encodes CASSNRENTEAFF.